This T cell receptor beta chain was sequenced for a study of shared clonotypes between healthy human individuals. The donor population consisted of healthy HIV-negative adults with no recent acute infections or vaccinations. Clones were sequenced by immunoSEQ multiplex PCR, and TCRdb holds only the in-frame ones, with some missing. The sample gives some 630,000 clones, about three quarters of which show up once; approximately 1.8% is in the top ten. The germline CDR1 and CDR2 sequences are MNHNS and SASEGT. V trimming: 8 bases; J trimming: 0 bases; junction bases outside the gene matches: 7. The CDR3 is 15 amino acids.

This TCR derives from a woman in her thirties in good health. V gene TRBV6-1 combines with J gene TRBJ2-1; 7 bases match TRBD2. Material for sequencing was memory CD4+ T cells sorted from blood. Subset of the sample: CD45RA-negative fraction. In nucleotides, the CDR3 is TGTGCCAGCGGGCGGGAGCTTTACTCCTACAATGAGCAGTTCTTC. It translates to CASGRELYSYNEQFF.